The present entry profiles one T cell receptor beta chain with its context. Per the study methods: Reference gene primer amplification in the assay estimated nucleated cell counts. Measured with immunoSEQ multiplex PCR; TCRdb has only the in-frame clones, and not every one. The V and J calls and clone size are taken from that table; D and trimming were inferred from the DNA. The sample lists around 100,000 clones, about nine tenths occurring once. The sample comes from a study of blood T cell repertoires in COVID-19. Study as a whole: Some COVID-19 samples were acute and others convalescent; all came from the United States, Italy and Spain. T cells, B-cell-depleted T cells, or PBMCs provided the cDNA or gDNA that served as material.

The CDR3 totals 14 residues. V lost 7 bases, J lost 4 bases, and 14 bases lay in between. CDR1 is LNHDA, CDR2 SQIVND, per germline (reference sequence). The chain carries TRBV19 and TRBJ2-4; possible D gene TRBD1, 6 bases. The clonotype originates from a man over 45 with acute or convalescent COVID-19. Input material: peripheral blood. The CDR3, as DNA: TGTGCCAGTACAGTAGGGGGAGCTAAAAACATTCAGTACTTC. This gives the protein CASTVGGAKNIQYF.